A selection of T cell receptor beta chains follows, all from one sample in a study of regulatory T cells in long-lasting Graves disease. TCRdb itself ran the multiplex PCR reads through MiXCR, one entry per CDR3 protein. Among 350,000 to 450,000 distinct CDR3 sequences, roughly a fifth were seen once, and the ten largest hold over 11%. The source was peripheral blood mononuclear cells (PBMCs), collected when the disease was refractory, from a patient treated with antithyroid drugs. These receptors all come from a female donor with Graves disease. The conserved cysteine and the conserved F or W are not part of the CDR3 here.

CDR3 protein,J gene,V gene
SARGLGNTEAF,TRBJ1-1,TRBV20-1
ASSSPGQGGNTEAF,TRBJ1-1,TRBV28
ASSEGAAQNQPQH,TRBJ1-5,TRBV2
ASSGGMEAY,TRBJ2-7,TRBV5-1
ASSLTDSADTQY,TRBJ2-3,TRBV12-3/TRBV12-4
ASSYGLGETQY,TRBJ2-5,TRBV12-3/TRBV12-4
ASSEARRVWSYEQY,TRBJ2-7,TRBV6-1
ASSLGRTQITDTQY,TRBJ2-3,TRBV5-1
ASSFSGRKNTEAF,TRBJ1-1,TRBV28
ASRLQGTSNQPQH,TRBJ1-5,TRBV28
ASSSRTAGMNTEAF,TRBJ1-1,TRBV7-8
ASSKGGPPRTEAF,TRBJ1-1,TRBV5-4
SAGDTNSGNTIY,TRBJ1-3,TRBV20-1
ASSIRGVEKLF,TRBJ1-4,TRBV19
ASSFSIGRNIQY,TRBJ2-4,TRBV28
ASSVRDGRGTQY,TRBJ2-5,TRBV11-2
ASSARPEETQY,TRBJ2-5,TRBV9
ASSLNTGNQPQH,TRBJ1-5,TRBV2
ASSLRVGPYEQY,TRBJ2-7,TRBV5-1
ASSSRGEGLNIQY,TRBJ2-4,TRBV6-2/TRBV6-3
ATSRDGSLGYEQY,TRBJ2-7,TRBV15
ASSLMEGIKYEQY,TRBJ2-7,TRBV12-3/TRBV12-4
ASSPFDRDHEQY,TRBJ2-7,TRBV16
ASSQGQAIQETQY,TRBJ2-5,TRBV5-1
SVEDGSGTSGVQETQY,TRBJ2-5,TRBV29-1
ASSSPAPKNIQY,TRBJ2-4,TRBV28
ASSQGSGRNEYEQY,TRBJ2-7,TRBV4-2
AGSKSQGLSYEQY,TRBJ2-7,TRBV11-2
AISEPAESTDTQY,TRBJ2-3,TRBV10-3
ASSLGGTEYYEQY,TRBJ2-7,TRBV5-1
ASSQWGDDTGELF,TRBJ2-2,TRBV3-1
SARGGGGPSIH,TRBJ1-6,TRBV20-1
SAPRLAGDYEQY,TRBJ2-7,TRBV20-1
ASSLRTPVGEGVTGELF,TRBJ2-2,TRBV5-1
ASSLPLLQETQY,TRBJ2-5,TRBV28
ASSEQGPGTQY,TRBJ2-3,TRBV2
ASSQQRGGYEQY,TRBJ2-7,TRBV4-1
SARDRSGRASYNEQF,TRBJ2-1,TRBV20-1
SVKQSSYEQY,TRBJ2-7,TRBV29-1
ASRELVRSYGYT,TRBJ1-2,TRBV19
ASSPGLSGPYNEQF,TRBJ2-1,TRBV6-1
ASSWISRNTEAF,TRBJ1-1,TRBV7-8
ASSEAAGNQPQH,TRBJ1-5,TRBV2
ASSLVDRGSQY,TRBJ2-7,TRBV5-8
ASSVGQGRDGYT,TRBJ1-2,TRBV2